Presented here are 32 T cell receptor beta chains from one specimen sequenced in a study of CD8+ T cells in alopecia areata. In each case, RNA was isolated and then reverse transcribed into cDNA as the sequencing template. The repertoire was sequenced with immunoSEQ multiplex PCR; TCRdb's copy has only in-frame clones and lacks some. The sample has under 250,000 clones, around three fifths seen once; the top ten hold roughly 0.47%. The sample consisted of CD4+ T cells sorted from blood, taken at week 0. The receptors stem from a human donor with alopecia areata.

This clone was found once. The chain uses TRBV27 and TRBJ2-1; possibly TRBD2 for D (5 bases). Germline V lookup: CDR1 MNHEY, CDR2 SMNVEV (reference sequence). Trimming took off 10 bases at V and 5 bases at J, with 9 bases between the two ends. The CDR3 loop spans 11 amino acids. The CDR3 loop reads CATRGNNEQFF. The DNA of the CDR3 is TGTGCCACCCGAGGGAACAATGAGCAGTTCTTC.

This chain uses TRBV6-1 with TRBJ2-1; D not certain. The V end was cut by 1 base, the J end by 7 bases, with 5 bases between. Per germline, CDR1 MNHNS and CDR2 SASEGT. CDR3 length: 12 residues. The CDR3: CASSEGWNEQFF. The CDR3 coding sequence is TGTGCCAGCAGTGAAGGGTGGAATGAGCAGTTCTTC.

The J gene is TRBJ1-4, the V gene TRBV6-5; TRBD1 agrees at 12 bases. V lost 2 bases, J lost 7 bases, and 2 bases stayed unmatched. CDR1 and CDR2 (germline): MNHEY, SVGAGI. The CDR3 has 15 residues. The chain's CDR3 is CASSYGGQGAEKLFF. The CDR3 DNA sequence: TGTGCCAGCAGTTACGGGGGACAGGGGGCTGAAAAACTGTTTTTT.

The chain has TRBV5-1 and TRBJ2-3; D is perhaps TRBD2 (5 bases). V shed 4 bases and J shed 3 bases, with 12 bases lying between them. Germline loops: CDR1 SGHRS, CDR2 YFSETQ. The CDR3 is 14 residues long. This CDR3 is CASSPGVGTDTQYF. The DNA for the CDR3 is TGCGCCAGCAGCCCCGGGGTGGGAACAGATACGCAGTATTTT.

This clone has more than one count but fewer than ten. This rearrangement joins TRBV7-2 to TRBJ1-3; D uncertain. The V end was cut by 4 bases, the J end by 4 bases, with 8 bases between. The CDR3 sequence is 13 residues long. Germline V gene sequence: CDR1 SGHTA, CDR2 FQGNSA. The DNA for the CDR3 is TGTGCCAGCAGCTCCGACAAGGGAAACACCATATATTTT. Translated: CASSSDKGNTIYF.

The rearrangement links TRBV30 to TRBJ2-3, with 9 positions matching TRBD2. This CDR3 has 15 amino acids. Germline lookup yields CDR1 GTSNPN and CDR2 SVGIG (reference sequence). V gave up 1 base and J gave up 4 bases; unmatched junction bases: 6. DNA for the CDR3: TGTGCCTGGAGTGGGACTAGCGTTTTGGCAGATACGCAGTATTTT. This encodes CAWSGTSVLADTQYF.

This clone occurred a few times. The CDR3 sequence: CASRIDRRYGYTF. CDR3 DNA sequence: TGTGCCAGTAGGATTGACAGAAGATATGGCTACACCTTC. The J gene is TRBJ1-2, the V gene TRBV19; tentative D call: TRBD1 (5 bases). V lost 6 bases and J lost 5, with 13 bases in between. Germline CDR1 is LNHDA and CDR2 is SQIVND (reference sequence). The CDR3 is 13 residues long.

V gene TRBV28 combines with J gene TRBJ2-3; D perhaps matches TRBD1 (5 bases). V lost 3 bases and J 4 bases, leaving 11 bases between the germline ends. The germline gives CDR1 MDHEN, CDR2 SYDVKM. The CDR3 covers 14 residues. CDR3 coding DNA: TGTGCCAGCAGTTTTATAGGGGCCGCAGATACGCAGTATTTT. It translates to CASSFIGAADTQYF. The variable domain in full, completed from reference TRBV28 and TRBJ2-3, reads DVKVTQSSRYLVKRTGEKVFLECVQDMDHENMFWYRQDPGLGLRLIYFSYDVKMKEKGDIPEGYSVSREKKERFSLILESASTNQTSMYLCASSFIGAADTQYFGPGTRLTVL.

The V call is TRBV5-1, the J call TRBJ2-5, with TRBD1 matching over 8 bases. This CDR3 is built from 14 residues. The germline V gene encodes CDR1 SGHRS and CDR2 YFSETQ. J gave up 3 bases and V 4 bases, and 5 bases lay outside the gene matches. The CDR3 loop is CASSAGTGKETQYF. CDR3 sequence (DNA): TGCGCCAGCAGCGCCGGGACAGGAAAAGAGACCCAGTACTTC.

Note on this clone: Germline and junction disagree at one end, which may indicate a read error. The V and J genes are TRBV12-5 and TRBJ2-7, with D possibly TRBD1 on 6 matching bases. Germline CDR1 LGHNT, CDR2 FRNRAP. This CDR3 spans 16 amino acids. CDR3 residues: CASGLTLQGVSSEQYF. Written as DNA, the CDR3 is TGTGCTAGTGGTTTGACATTACAGGGTGTATCCTCCGAGCAGTACTTC.

The chain combines TRBV27 with TRBJ2-1; the match to TRBD2 covers 12 bases. CDR1 is MNHEY, CDR2 SMNVEV, per germline (reference sequence). CDR3 length: 15 amino acids. Germline trimming cut 8 bases from V and 9 bases from J; bases unmatched to any gene: 11. The DNA of the CDR3 is TGTGCCAGCCGTCGACTAGCGGGAGATAGTAGTGAGCAGTTCTTC. This translates into CASRRLAGDSSEQFF.

This clone has more than one count but fewer than ten. V usage is TRBV6-5 and J usage is TRBJ2-7, with unresolved D. There are 14 residues in the CDR3. Trimming stripped 0 bases from V and 5 bases from J, with 11 bases between. Germline V gene lookup returns CDR1 MNHEY and CDR2 SVGAGI. Written as DNA, the CDR3 is TGTGCCAGCAGTTACTCGGGCAACACGGACGAGCAGTACTTC. As protein: CASSYSGNTDEQYF.

The chain carries TRBV5-6 and TRBJ1-5; unclear D gene. The CDR3 length is 14 residues. V shed 1 base and J shed 11 bases, with 16 bases lying between them. Germline CDR1 and CDR2: SGHDT and YYEEEE. CDR3 nucleotides: TGTGCCAGCAGCTTGAGCAGGCCCGGATCAGCCCAGCATTTT. This gives the protein CASSLSRPGSAQHF.

This chain joins TRBV29-1 and TRBJ2-7; 7 positions match TRBD1. In germline, CDR1 is SQVTM, CDR2 ANQGSEA. The CDR3 spans 14 residues. V gave up 7 bases and J gave up 2 bases; unmatched junction bases: 11. In nucleotides, the CDR3 is TGCAGCGCCGGAGGTCACAGGGGTACCTACGAGCAGTACTTC. This codes for CSAGGHRGTYEQYF.

The V and J genes are TRBV27 and TRBJ1-5; D is perhaps TRBD1 (6 bases). CDR1 MNHEY and CDR2 SMNVEV come from the germline V gene (reference sequence). Between the trimmed V and J ends, which lost 10 bases and 4 bases, there was a span of 20 bases. The CDR3 spans 15 residues. CDR3 sequence reads: CATTETGLGNQPQHF. The CDR3 DNA sequence: TGTGCCACCACCGAGACAGGCTTGGGGAATCAGCCCCAGCATTTT.

This clone was detected a few times. This chain links TRBV5-6 with TRBJ2-7, with D unresolved. This CDR3 spans 14 amino acids. Germline V gene lookup returns CDR1 SGHDT and CDR2 YYEEEE. Trimming removed 4 bases at V and 1 base at J, with 12 bases between. CDR3 residues: CASSGRGRSYEQYF. CDR3 DNA sequence: TGTGCCAGCAGCGGGCGAGGACGGTCCTACGAGCAGTACTTC.

This clone was counted a few times. The rearrangement uses TRBV29-1 and TRBJ1-1; D is perhaps TRBD1 (6 bases). V shed 6 bases and J shed 0 bases, with 11 bases lying between them. Germline V gene lookup returns CDR1 SQVTM and CDR2 ANQGSEA. The CDR3 has 13 amino acids. The CDR3 coding sequence is TGCAGCGTAAAAGGACAGATGAACACTGAAGCTTTCTTT. Translation: CSVKGQMNTEAFF.

The V and J genes are TRBV6-1 and TRBJ2-5; 7 bases match TRBD1. With V trimmed by 10 bases and J by 5 bases, 7 bases remained unmatched. In germline, CDR1 is MNHNS, CDR2 SASEGT. The CDR3 is made up of 12 amino acids. The CDR3 reads CATSLTGETQYF. As DNA, the CDR3 is TGTGCCACCTCCTTGACAGGGGAGACCCAGTACTTC.

The rearrangement joins TRBV2 to TRBJ2-1, with 9 bases fitting TRBD1. The CDR3 spans 14 residues. V gave up 7 bases and J gave up 6 bases; unmatched junction bases: 7. Germline V CDR1 and CDR2: SNHLY, FYNNEI. CDR3 nucleotides: TGTGCCAGCAACTACAGGGGGCAGGGCAATGAGCAGTTCTTC. This gives the protein CASNYRGQGNEQFF.

The chain carries TRBV25-1 and TRBJ2-3, with no clear D. CDR3 size: 16 residues. Trimming left V 0 bases short and J 2 bases short, with 12 bases between. Germline V gene sequence: CDR1 MGHDK, CDR2 SYGVNS. The DNA of the CDR3 is TGTGCCAGCAGTGAATATGCGAGTAGCTACACAGATACGCAGTATTTT. Translated: CASSEYASSYTDTQYF. Based on the CDR3 plus reference TRBV25-1 and TRBJ2-3, the full variable domain is EADIYQTPRYLVIGTGKKITLECSQTMGHDKMYWYQQDPGMELHLIHYSYGVNSTEKGDLSSESTVSRIRTEHFPLTLESARPSHTSQYLCASSEYASSYTDTQYFGPGTRLTVL.

The sample holds a few counts of this clone. The gene calls are TRBV7-9 and TRBJ2-7, with D possibly being TRBD1 (6 bases). V was clipped by 3 bases and J by 2 bases, with 11 bases between them. This CDR3 region has 14 residues. The germline V gene encodes CDR1 SEHNR and CDR2 FQNEAQ (reference sequence). The CDR3: CASSFSRDTYEQYF. The CDR3 nucleotides read TGTGCCAGCAGCTTTTCCAGGGACACCTACGAGCAGTACTTC.

This clone has more than one count but fewer than ten. The chain links TRBV5-1 to TRBJ2-7, with D perhaps matching TRBD1 (6 bases). Germline values: CDR1 SGHRS, CDR2 YFSETQ. There are 14 residues in the CDR3. The ends were cut back, 1 base at V and 0 bases at J, with 8 bases in the middle. The CDR3 coding sequence is TGCGCCAGCAGCTTGCCAGGGGTCTCCTACGAGCAGTACTTC. Its protein is CASSLPGVSYEQYF.

This clone was seen once. The chain joins TRBV7-9 to TRBJ2-7; TRBD1 agrees at 8 bases. Unmatched junction bases numbered 2, after V lost 5 bases and J lost 5 bases. The CDR3 extends over 12 amino acids. Germline CDR1 and CDR2: SEHNR and FQNEAQ (reference sequence). CDR3 amino acids: CASSPGGNEQYF. The CDR3 nucleotides read TGTGCCAGCAGCCCAGGGGGCAACGAGCAGTACTTC.

The chain links TRBV30 to TRBJ2-2, with 8 nucleotides matching TRBD2. The CDR3 is 14 residues long. Trimming cost V 2 bases and J 3 bases; bases outside gene matches: 2. Germline V gene sequence: CDR1 GTSNPN, CDR2 SVGIG (reference sequence). For the CDR3, the DNA is TGTGCCTGGAGTCCCGGGGGGGACACCGGGGAGCTGTTTTTT. It translates to CAWSPGGDTGELFF.

This clone showed up many times. The rearrangement links TRBV15 to TRBJ2-5; no firm D call. CDR1 and CDR2 from the germline V gene are LNHNV and YYDKDF (reference sequence). Trimming shortened V by 2 bases and J by 1 base, and 17 bases separated the two germline ends. The CDR3 runs 17 residues. CDR3 residues: CATSRRSGRRSQETQYF. DNA for the CDR3: TGTGCCACCAGCAGACGGTCGGGCAGAAGGTCCCAAGAGACCCAGTACTTC.

Note on this clone: This sample also contains other DNA sequences that code for the same CDR3. This chain connects TRBV9 to TRBJ2-2; D is ambiguous. The CDR3 consists of 13 residues. The V end lost 0 bases, the J end lost 5 bases, and 5 bases lay between the germline ends. Per the germline V gene, CDR1 is SGDLS and CDR2 is YYNGEE. The CDR3 reads CASSVGVTGELFF. CDR3 DNA: TGTGCCAGCAGCGTAGGGGTTACCGGGGAGCTGTTTTTT. The full variable domain, in which reference TRBV9 and TRBJ2-2 provide the parts outside the CDR3, is DSGVTQTPKHLITATGQRVTLRCSPRSGDLSVYWYQQSLDQGLQFLIQYYNGEERAKGNILERFSAQQFPDLHSELNLSSLELGDSALYFCASSVGVTGELFFGEGSRLTVL.

This clone was detected only a few times. The gene calls are TRBV7-6 and TRBJ2-1; D perhaps matches TRBD2 (6 bases). This CDR3 contains 15 residues. V was cut by 3 bases and J by 5 bases, with 14 bases left in between. CDR1 SGHVS and CDR2 FNYEAQ come from the germline V gene. CDR3 in DNA: TGTGCCAGCAGCTTCGGGGGTACGATGGACAATGAGCAGTTCTTC. It specifies CASSFGGTMDNEQFF. Complete variable domain (other parts from reference TRBV7-6 and TRBJ2-1): GAGVSQSPRYKVTKRGQDVALRCDPISGHVSLYWYRQALGQGPEFLTYFNYEAQQDKSGLPNDRFSAERPEGSISTLTIQRTEQRDSAMYRCASSFGGTMDNEQFFGPGTRLTVL.

The V call is TRBV19, the J call TRBJ2-7; 12 nucleotides align to TRBD1. CDR3 length equals 16 residues. With V trimmed by 7 bases and J by 5 bases, 12 bases remained unmatched. Germline lookup yields CDR1 LNHDA and CDR2 SQIVND (reference sequence). CDR3 coding DNA: TGTGCCAGTACCTCCGGGACAGGGGGCGGAAGGCACGAGCAGTACTTC. This sequence encodes CASTSGTGGGRHEQYF.

This clone is a singleton in its sample. At one end the junction does not follow the germline gene, possibly because of a read error. In DNA, the CDR3 is TGTGCTAGCAGCTCGGGGCTAGCGGGAGTGGATGAGCAGTTCTTC. Translation gives CASSSGLAGVDEQFF. The chain carries TRBV7-7 and TRBJ2-1, with 10 bases identical to TRBD2. Germline CDR1 is SSHAT and CDR2 is FNYEAQ (reference sequence). The CDR3 totals 15 residues.

This clone was seen only a few times. This chain uses TRBV5-1 with TRBJ2-4; TRBD2 matches at 8 bases. V lost 0 bases, J lost 0 bases, and 11 bases stayed unmatched. This CDR3 comprises 19 residues. Germline CDR1 SGHRS, CDR2 YFSETQ. CDR3 nucleotide sequence: TGCGCCAGCAGCTTGGCCAGAGCGGGAGAGCCACTAGCCAAAAACATTCAGTACTTC. Its translation is CASSLARAGEPLAKNIQYF. The full variable domain, in which reference TRBV5-1 and TRBJ2-4 provide the parts outside the CDR3, is KAGVTQTPRYLIKTRGQQVTLSCSPISGHRSVSWYQQTPGQGLQFLFEYFSETQRNKGNFPGRFSGRQFSNSRSEMNVSTLELGDSALYLCASSLARAGEPLAKNIQYFGAGTRLSVL.

This chain links TRBV30 with TRBJ2-7, with D tentatively TRBD1 or TRBD2 (5 bases each). Trimming removed 8 bases from V and 4 bases from J, with 15 bases in between. The germline V gene has CDR1 GTSNPN and CDR2 SVGIG (reference sequence). This CDR3 spans 12 amino acids. The CDR3 region is CAPGAGRYEQYF. The CDR3 DNA reads as TGTGCCCCCGGGGCAGGGCGGTACGAGCAGTACTTC.

The chain couples TRBV5-6 to TRBJ2-7; D perhaps matches TRBD2 (6 bases). Trimming cost V 5 bases and J 2 bases, with 14 bases left between them. CDR1 SGHDT and CDR2 YYEEEE come from the germline V gene. This CDR3 comprises 14 residues. Written as DNA, the CDR3 is TGTGCCAGCAGAAGAGCGGGCTACGCCTACGAGCAGTACTTC. Its translation: CASRRAGYAYEQYF.